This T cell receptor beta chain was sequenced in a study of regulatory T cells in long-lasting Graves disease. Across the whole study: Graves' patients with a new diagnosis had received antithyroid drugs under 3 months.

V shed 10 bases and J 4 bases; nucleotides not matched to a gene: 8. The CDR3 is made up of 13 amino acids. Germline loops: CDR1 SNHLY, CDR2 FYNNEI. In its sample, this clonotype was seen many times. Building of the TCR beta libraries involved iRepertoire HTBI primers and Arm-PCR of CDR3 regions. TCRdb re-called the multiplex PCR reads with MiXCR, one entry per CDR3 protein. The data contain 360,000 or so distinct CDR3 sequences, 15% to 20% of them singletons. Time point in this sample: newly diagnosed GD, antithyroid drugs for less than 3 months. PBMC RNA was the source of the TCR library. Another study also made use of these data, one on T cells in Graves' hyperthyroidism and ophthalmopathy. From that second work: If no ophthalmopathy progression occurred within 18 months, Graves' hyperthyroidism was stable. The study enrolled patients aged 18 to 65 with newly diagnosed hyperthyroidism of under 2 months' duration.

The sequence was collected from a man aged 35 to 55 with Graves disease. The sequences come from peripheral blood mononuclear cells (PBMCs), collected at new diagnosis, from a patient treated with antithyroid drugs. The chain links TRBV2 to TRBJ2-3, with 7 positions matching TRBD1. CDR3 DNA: TGTGCCACGAACAGGGGAAGGGCAGATACGCAGTATTTT. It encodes CATNRGRADTQYF.